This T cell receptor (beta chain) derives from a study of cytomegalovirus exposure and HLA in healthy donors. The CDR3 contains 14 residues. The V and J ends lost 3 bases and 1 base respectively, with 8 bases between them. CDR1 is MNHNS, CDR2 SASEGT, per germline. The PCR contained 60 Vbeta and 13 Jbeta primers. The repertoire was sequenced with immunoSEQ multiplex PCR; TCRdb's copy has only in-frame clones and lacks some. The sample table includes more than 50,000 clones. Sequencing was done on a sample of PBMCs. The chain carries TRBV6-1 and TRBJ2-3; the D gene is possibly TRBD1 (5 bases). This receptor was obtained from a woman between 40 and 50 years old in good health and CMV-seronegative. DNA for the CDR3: TGTGCCAGCAGTGACAGGGCGGGCACAGATACGCAGTATTTT. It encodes CASSDRAGTDTQYF.